One TCR beta chain is described in this entry. What it binds is not known. Assay execution took place at the deep level. The table came from immunoSEQ multiplex PCR; TCRdb's copy has only in-frame clones and leaves some out. The sample holds around 510,000 clones, roughly 79% seen once. These data belong to a study of shared clonotypes between healthy human individuals. Study-wide points: Among donors, the sharing of clonotypes was expected to be influenced by sequencing depth.

Genomic DNA for unsorted samples, which was extracted with the QIAamp DNA Blood Mini kit, came from 81 million or so PBMCs. The sequence derives from a woman in her 40s in good health. Some clones in this sample may be carry-over from other donors' samples. Sequencing was performed on PBMCs.

CDR3 coding DNA: TGTGCCAGCAGCCCCCCTCAGCAGACCGGGGAGCTGTTTTTT. The encoded protein is CASSPPQQTGELFF. V usage is TRBV5-4 and J usage is TRBJ2-2; no definite D call. The CDR3 is 14 amino acids. Germline V gives CDR1 SGHNT, CDR2 YYREEE (reference sequence). V was pared by 4 bases and J by 5 bases, with 12 bases between.